This T cell receptor (beta chain) was captured by sequencing in a study of beta chain features in type 1 diabetes. As every portion of the isolated RNA was reverse transcribed, the sequencing read expressed TCRB transcripts. Sequencing was performed with immunoSEQ multiplex PCR; in TCRdb, only in-frame clones are kept and a portion is missing. The top ten clones hold over 5.5% of a sample with 250,000 to 350,000 clones, less than 15% of them seen once. The length of the CDR3 is 14 residues. Germline loops: CDR1 MNHNY, CDR2 SVGAGI (reference sequence). The V gene end was trimmed by 6 bases and the J gene end by 8 bases; junction bases not matched to a gene: 9.

This chain uses TRBV6-6 with TRBJ2-1; TRBD2 matches 8 bases. Sequencing was performed on central memory CD4+ T cells from blood. This receptor was obtained from a young man in good health. CDR3 DNA: TGTGCCAGCAGGACCGGGAGCGGGGGCGATGAGCAGTTCTTC. Its protein is CASRTGSGGDEQFF.